Listed below are T cell receptor beta chains from one sample, sequenced in a study of blood T cell repertoires in COVID-19. Generated by immunoSEQ multiplex PCR, the TCRdb table keeps only in-frame clones and is missing some. The data hold roughly 71,000 clones, with roughly 87% observed a single time. Material: peripheral blood. The receptors were gathered from a man in his forties or fifties with acute or convalescent COVID-19. Both conserved end residues are part of each CDR3. A D gene is named only where the DNA matches it firmly. Clone size appears in some rows only: once, few, many, or a class for an expanded clone.

clone size: NA; V gene: TRBV24-1; D gene: NA; J gene: TRBJ2-1; CDR3 protein: CATSDFGTTGDEQFF; CDR3 DNA: TGTGCCACCAGTGATTTTGGGACCACGGGGGATGAGCAGTTCTTC
clone size: NA; V gene: TRBV7-3; D gene: NA; J gene: TRBJ1-1; CDR3 protein: CASSLLAGVRNTEAFF; CDR3 DNA: TGTGCCAGCAGCTTATTGGCAGGGGTAAGGAACACTGAAGCTTTCTTT
clone size: NA; V gene: TRBV27; D gene: NA; J gene: TRBJ2-1; CDR3 protein: CASRTDRYNEQFF; CDR3 DNA: TGTGCCAGCAGGACCGACAGATACAATGAGCAGTTCTTC
clone size: NA; V gene: TRBV11-2; D gene: TRBD2; J gene: TRBJ2-3; CDR3 protein: CASSGGVYTDTQYF; CDR3 DNA: TGTGCCAGCAGCGGGGGGGTTTACACAGATACGCAGTATTTT
clone size: NA; V gene: TRBV7-2; D gene: TRBD1; J gene: TRBJ1-2; CDR3 protein: CASSEGTATNYGYTF; CDR3 DNA: TGTGCCAGCAGCGAAGGGACAGCTACTAACTATGGCTACACCTTC
clone size: NA; V gene: TRBV24-1; D gene: NA; J gene: TRBJ1-5; CDR3 protein: CATSEGGDQPQHF; CDR3 DNA: TGTGCCACCAGTGAAGGGGGGGATCAGCCCCAGCATTTT
clone size: NA; V gene: TRBV12-3/TRBV12-4; D gene: NA; J gene: TRBJ1-2; CDR3 protein: CTTQGTRDGYTF; CDR3 DNA: TGTACTACCCAGGGGACGAGGGATGGCTACACCTTC
clone size: NA; V gene: TRBV6-6; D gene: NA; J gene: TRBJ1-1; CDR3 protein: CASSSLGPVGAFF; CDR3 DNA: TGTGCCAGCAGTAGTCTGGGCCCGGTTGGAGCTTTCTTT
clone size: NA; V gene: TRBV2; D gene: TRBD1; J gene: TRBJ1-1; CDR3 protein: CASRNRGRTEAFF; CDR3 DNA: TGTGCCAGCAGGAACAGGGGGCGGACTGAAGCTTTCTTT
clone size: NA; V gene: TRBV27; D gene: NA; J gene: TRBJ2-3; CDR3 protein: CASSSTRLETYTDTQYF; CDR3 DNA: TGTGCCAGCAGTTCGACTAGACTAGAGACCTACACAGATACGCAGTATTTT
clone size: many; V gene: TRBV23-1; D gene: NA; J gene: TRBJ1-1; CDR3 protein: CASTPGRNTEAFF; CDR3 DNA: TGCGCCAGCACCCCGGGGAGAAACACTGAAGCTTTCTTT
clone size: NA; V gene: TRBV21-1; D gene: NA; J gene: TRBJ2-2; CDR3 protein: CASSKGHRGNTGELFF; CDR3 DNA: TGTGCCAGCAGCAAAGGGCACAGGGGAAACACCGGGGAGCTGTTTTTT
clone size: NA; V gene: TRBV5-4; D gene: NA; J gene: TRBJ1-1; CDR3 protein: CASSNDSLNTEAFF; CDR3 DNA: TGTGCCAGCAGTAATGACAGCCTGAACACTGAAGCTTTCTTT
clone size: NA; V gene: TRBV24-1; D gene: NA; J gene: TRBJ1-2; CDR3 protein: CATSDLPPAAQFLANYGYTF; CDR3 DNA: TGTGCCACCAGTGATTTGCCACCCGCGGCCCAGTTCCTAGCTAACTATGGCTACACCTTC
clone size: NA; V gene: TRBV25-1; D gene: NA; J gene: TRBJ1-2; CDR3 protein: CASSEEMPIPPNYGYTF; CDR3 DNA: TGTGCCAGCAGTGAAGAGATGCCGATTCCTCCTAACTATGGCTACACCTTC
clone size: NA; V gene: TRBV5-6; D gene: TRBD1; J gene: TRBJ2-7; CDR3 protein: CASSLEGQGRHEQYF; CDR3 DNA: TGTGCCAGCAGCTTGGAGGGACAGGGTCGGCACGAGCAGTACTTC